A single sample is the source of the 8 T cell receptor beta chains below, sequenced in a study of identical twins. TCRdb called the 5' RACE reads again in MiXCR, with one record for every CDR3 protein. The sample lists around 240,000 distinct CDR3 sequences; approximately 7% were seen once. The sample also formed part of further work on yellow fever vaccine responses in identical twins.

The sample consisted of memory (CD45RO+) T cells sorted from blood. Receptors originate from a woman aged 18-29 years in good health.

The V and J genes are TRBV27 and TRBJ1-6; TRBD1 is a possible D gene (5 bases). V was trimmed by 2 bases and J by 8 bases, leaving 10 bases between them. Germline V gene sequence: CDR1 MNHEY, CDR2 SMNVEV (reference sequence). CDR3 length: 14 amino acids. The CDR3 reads CASSLGRVDSPLHF. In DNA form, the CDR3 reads TGTGCCAGCAGTTTAGGCAGGGTCGATTCACCCCTCCACTTT.

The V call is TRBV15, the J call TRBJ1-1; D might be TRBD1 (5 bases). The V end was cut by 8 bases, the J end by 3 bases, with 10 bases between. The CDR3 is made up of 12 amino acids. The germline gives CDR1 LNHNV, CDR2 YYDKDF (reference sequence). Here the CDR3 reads CATGGWDTEAFF. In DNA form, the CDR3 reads TGTGCCACCGGGGGGTGGGACACTGAAGCTTTCTTT.

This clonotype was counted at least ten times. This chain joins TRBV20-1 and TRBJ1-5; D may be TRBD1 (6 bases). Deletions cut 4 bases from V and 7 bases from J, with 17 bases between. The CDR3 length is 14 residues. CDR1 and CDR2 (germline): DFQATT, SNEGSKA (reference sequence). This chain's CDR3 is CSATRGGHKQPQHF. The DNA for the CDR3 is TGCAGTGCTACCCGAGGGGGGCATAAGCAGCCCCAGCATTTT.

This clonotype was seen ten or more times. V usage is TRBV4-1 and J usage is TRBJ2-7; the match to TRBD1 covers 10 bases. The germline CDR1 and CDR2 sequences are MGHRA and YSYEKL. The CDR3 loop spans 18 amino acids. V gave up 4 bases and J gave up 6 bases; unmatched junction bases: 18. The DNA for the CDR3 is TGCGCCAGCAGCCCAACTTCTCAAGCCGGGACAGGGGTGTTCGAGCAGTACTTC. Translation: CASSPTSQAGTGVFEQYF.

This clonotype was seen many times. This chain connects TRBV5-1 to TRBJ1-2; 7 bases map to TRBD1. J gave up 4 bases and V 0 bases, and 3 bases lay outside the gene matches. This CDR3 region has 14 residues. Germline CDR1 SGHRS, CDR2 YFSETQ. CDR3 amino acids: CASSLDRDSYGYTF. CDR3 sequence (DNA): TGCGCCAGCAGCTTGGATCGGGACAGCTATGGCTACACCTTC.

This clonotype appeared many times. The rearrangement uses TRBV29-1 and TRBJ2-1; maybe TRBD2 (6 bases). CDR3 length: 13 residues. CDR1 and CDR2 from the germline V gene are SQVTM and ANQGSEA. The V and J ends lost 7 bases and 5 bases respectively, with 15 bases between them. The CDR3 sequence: CSAPGLSNNEQFF. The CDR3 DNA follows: TGCAGCGCCCCAGGACTATCCAACAATGAGCAGTTCTTC.

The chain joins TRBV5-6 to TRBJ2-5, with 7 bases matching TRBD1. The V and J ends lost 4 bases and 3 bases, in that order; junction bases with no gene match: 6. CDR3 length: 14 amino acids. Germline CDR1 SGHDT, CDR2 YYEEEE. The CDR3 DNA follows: TGTGCCAGCAGCCAGGGGACAGCGAAAGAGACCCAGTACTTC. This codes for CASSQGTAKETQYF.

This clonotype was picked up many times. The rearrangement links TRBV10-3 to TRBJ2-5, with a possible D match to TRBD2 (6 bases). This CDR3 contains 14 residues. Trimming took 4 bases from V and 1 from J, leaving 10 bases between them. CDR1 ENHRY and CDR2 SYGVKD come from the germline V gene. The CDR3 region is CAISALAVQETQYF. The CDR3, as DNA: TGTGCCATCAGTGCCTTAGCGGTCCAAGAGACCCAGTACTTC.